The next 9 T cell receptor beta chains were all read from a single sample in a study of blood T cell repertoires in COVID-19. The method was immunoSEQ multiplex PCR; TCRdb's version includes in-frame clones alone and lacks a portion of them. The sample lists over 90,000 clones, 70% to 90% occurring once. Sample: peripheral blood. These receptors originate from a human donor in a cohort sampled during active COVID-19.

The chain joins TRBV6-5 to TRBJ1-1, with TRBD1 as a possible D gene (5 bases). The V end was cut by 6 bases, the J end by 10 bases, with 12 bases between. The CDR3 is 11 residues long. Germline V gene sequence: CDR1 MNHEY, CDR2 SVGAGI. The CDR3 bases are TGTGCCAGCAGGTCAGGGCGCGGAGCTTTCTTT. Translation gives CASRSGRGAFF.

The chain uses TRBV4-1 and TRBJ1-1, with a tentative D call TRBD1 (5 bases). Germline V gene sequence: CDR1 MGHRA, CDR2 YSYEKL. V was trimmed by 3 bases and J by 6 bases, leaving 17 bases between them. This CDR3 has 15 amino acids. The CDR3 here is CASSHWGQGRPEAFF. The CDR3 nucleotides are TGCGCCAGCAGCCATTGGGGCCAGGGCCGGCCTGAAGCTTTCTTT.

This clone has a single count. CDR3 amino acids: CASSESAQRGNNEQFF. CDR3 sequence (DNA): TGCGCCAGCAGTGAGTCGGCGCAACGGGGGAACAATGAGCAGTTCTTC. This chain joins TRBV10-1 and TRBJ2-1, with a weak D call TRBD2 (6 bases). V dropped 0 bases and J dropped 5 bases, with 14 bases sitting between them. CDR1 WNHNN and CDR2 SYGVQD come from the germline V gene (reference sequence). The CDR3 totals 16 residues.

The gene calls are TRBV7-2 and TRBJ2-5, with D tentatively TRBD1 (5 bases). V lost 5 bases and J lost 2, with 15 bases in between. CDR1 is SGHTA, CDR2 FQGNSA, per germline. The CDR3 is made up of 15 amino acids. The CDR3 nucleotides are TGTGCCAGCAGCCCAGGTCGGACATCACAAGAGACCCAGTACTTC. As protein: CASSPGRTSQETQYF.

V usage is TRBV7-9 and J usage is TRBJ1-4; no definite D call. This CDR3 has 15 amino acids. From germline, CDR1 is SEHNR and CDR2 FQNEAQ (reference sequence). V lost 7 bases and J 5 bases, leaving 17 bases between the germline ends. Here the CDR3 reads CASTPDEGRNEKLFF. DNA of the CDR3: TGTGCCAGCACCCCCGATGAGGGCCGGAATGAAAAACTGTTTTTT. Together with reference TRBV7-9 and TRBJ1-4, the CDR3 gives the full variable domain: DTGVSQNPRHKITKRGQNVTFRCDPISEHNRLYWYRQTLGQGPEFLTYFQNEAQLEKSRLLSDRFSAERPKGSFSTLEIQRTEQGDSAMYLCASTPDEGRNEKLFFGSGTQLSVL.

This clone was seen once. The gene calls are TRBV5-1 and TRBJ2-7, with 11 positions matching TRBD1. Unmatched junction bases numbered 4, after V lost 0 bases and J lost 5 bases. This CDR3 is 15 amino acids long. The germline V gene has CDR1 SGHRS and CDR2 YFSETQ. The CDR3 is CASSLAGTGGHEQYF. CDR3 DNA sequence: TGCGCCAGCAGCTTGGCAGGGACAGGGGGACACGAGCAGTACTTC. Looking up the rest from reference TRBV5-1 and TRBJ2-7 gives the full variable domain: KAGVTQTPRYLIKTRGQQVTLSCSPISGHRSVSWYQQTPGQGLQFLFEYFSETQRNKGNFPGRFSGRQFSNSRSEMNVSTLELGDSALYLCASSLAGTGGHEQYFGPGTRLTVT.

The J gene is TRBJ1-5, the V gene TRBV27; TRBD1 might be the D (6 bases). The germline gives CDR1 MNHEY, CDR2 SMNVEV (reference sequence). This CDR3 comprises 14 residues. Trimming left V 5 bases short and J 7 bases short, with 15 bases between. The CDR3 sequence is CASSPRGAGQPQHF. The DNA for the CDR3 is TGTGCCAGCAGTCCGCGGGGGGCTGGGCAGCCCCAGCATTTT.

The chain is built from TRBV25-1 and TRBJ1-6; 7 bases are a match to TRBD1. V lost 6 bases to trimming and J lost 10 bases; unmatched junction nucleotides: 3. The CDR3 has 12 residues. Germline values: CDR1 MGHDK, CDR2 SYGVNS. CDR3 sequence: CASRTGNSPLHF. The CDR3 nucleotides read TGTGCCAGCAGGACAGGGAACTCACCCCTCCACTTT.

The chain recombines TRBV6-4 with TRBJ2-4; maybe TRBD1 (5 bases). V lost 2 bases to trimming and J lost 11 bases, with 10 bases between them. Germline CDR1 MRHNA, CDR2 SNTAGT. CDR3 length equals 12 residues. CDR3 loop: CASSDMKGVQYF. DNA for the CDR3: TGTGCCAGCAGTGACATGAAAGGGGTTCAGTACTTC.